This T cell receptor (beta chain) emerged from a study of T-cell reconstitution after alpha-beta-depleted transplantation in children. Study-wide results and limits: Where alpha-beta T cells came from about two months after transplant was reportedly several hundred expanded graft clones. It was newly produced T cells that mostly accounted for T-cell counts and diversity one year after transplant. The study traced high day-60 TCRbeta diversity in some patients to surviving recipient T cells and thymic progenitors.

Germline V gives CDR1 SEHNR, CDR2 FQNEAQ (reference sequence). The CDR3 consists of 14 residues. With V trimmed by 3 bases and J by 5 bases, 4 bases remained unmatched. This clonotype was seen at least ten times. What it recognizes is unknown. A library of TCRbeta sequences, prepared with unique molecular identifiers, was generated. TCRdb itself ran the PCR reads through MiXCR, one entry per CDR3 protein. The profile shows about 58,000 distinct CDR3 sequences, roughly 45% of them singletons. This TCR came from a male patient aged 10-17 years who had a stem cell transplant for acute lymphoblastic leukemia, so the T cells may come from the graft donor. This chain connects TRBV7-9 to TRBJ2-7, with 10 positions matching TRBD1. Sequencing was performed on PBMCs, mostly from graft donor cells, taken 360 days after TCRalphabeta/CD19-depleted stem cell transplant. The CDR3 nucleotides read TGTGCCAGCAGCTTCGACAGGGGGCAACACGAGCAGTACTTC. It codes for CASSFDRGQHEQYF.